These 4 T cell receptor beta chains originate from one sample sequenced in a study of regulatory T cells in long-lasting Graves disease. The time point here: newly diagnosed GD, antithyroid drugs for less than 3 months. PBMC-derived RNA was used for the TCR library. Sequencing libraries for TCR beta were prepared with iRepertoire HTBI primers and Arm-PCR of CDR3 regions. TCRdb analysed the multiplex PCR reads with MiXCR anew, one entry per CDR3 protein. The data contain over 350,000 distinct CDR3 sequences, roughly 15% of them singletons. This sample was also put to use in a study of T cells in Graves' hyperthyroidism and ophthalmopathy.

Here the sequenced sample was peripheral blood mononuclear cells (PBMCs), taken at new diagnosis, from a patient treated with antithyroid drugs. All receptors derive from a woman aged 45-60 years with Graves disease.

At least ten counts were recorded for this clonotype. The chain uses TRBV28 and TRBJ2-2, with 8 bases fitting TRBD2. The CDR3 has 16 amino acids. The junction had 14 bases not matched to a gene; V was cut back by 8 bases and J by 6 bases. Germline CDR1 and CDR2: MDHEN and SYDVKM. The CDR3 protein is CASWGGGLQVAGELFF. The CDR3 DNA sequence: TGTGCCAGCTGGGGCGGGGGGCTCCAGGTCGCCGGGGAGCTGTTTTTT.

There are many counts of this clonotype. V and J are TRBV28 and TRBJ2-3; 7 bases are a match to TRBD2. The CDR3 is 17 amino acids. The V gene's germline CDR1 is MDHEN and CDR2 SYDVKM. Losses at the gene ends were 1 base for V and 2 bases for J; bases not matched to a gene: 9. CDR3 bases: TGTGCCAGCAGTTTATCCCAGGGAGGGAGTCTCACAGATACGCAGTATTTT. It is translated as CASSLSQGGSLTDTQYF.

There are many counts of this clonotype. The chain recombines TRBV24-1 with TRBJ2-5, with 9 nucleotides matching TRBD1. This CDR3 has 16 amino acids. The junction had 9 bases not matched to a gene; V was cut back by 2 bases and J by 6 bases. Germline V CDR1 and CDR2: KGHDR, SFDVKD. The CDR3 sequence is CATSDSGAGTGQTQYF. The CDR3 coding sequence is TGTGCCACCAGTGATTCAGGTGCCGGGACAGGGCAGACCCAGTACTTC.

This clonotype was counted ten times or more. The chain is built from TRBV20-1 and TRBJ2-7, with TRBD2 matching over 8 bases. The CDR3 length is 13 residues. V lost 6 bases and J lost 4; bases outside the gene matches: 8. The V gene's germline CDR1 is DFQATT and CDR2 SNEGSKA (reference sequence). This CDR3 reads CSAKVAGYYEQYF. CDR3 nucleotides: TGCAGTGCCAAGGTAGCGGGATATTACGAGCAGTACTTC.